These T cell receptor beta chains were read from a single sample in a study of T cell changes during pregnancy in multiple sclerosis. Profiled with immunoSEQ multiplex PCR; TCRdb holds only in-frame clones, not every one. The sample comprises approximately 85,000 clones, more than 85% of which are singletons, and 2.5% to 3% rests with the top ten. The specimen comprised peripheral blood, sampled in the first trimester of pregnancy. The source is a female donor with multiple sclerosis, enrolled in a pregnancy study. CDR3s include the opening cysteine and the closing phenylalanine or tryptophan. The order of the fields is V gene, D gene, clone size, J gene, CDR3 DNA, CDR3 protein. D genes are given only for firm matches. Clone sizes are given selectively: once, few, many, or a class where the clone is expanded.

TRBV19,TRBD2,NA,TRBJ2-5,TGTGCCAGTAGTCTGGATAGCGGGACTCTGGAGACCCAGTACTTC,CASSLDSGTLETQYF
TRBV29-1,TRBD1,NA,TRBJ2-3,TGCAGCGTACCGGGACAGGGATCGGCAGATACGCAGTATTTT,CSVPGQGSADTQYF
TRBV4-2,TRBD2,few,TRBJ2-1,TGTGCCAGCAGCCAGGAGACTAGCGGAGCCTACAATGAGCAGTTCTTC,CASSQETSGAYNEQFF
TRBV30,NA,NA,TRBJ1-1,TGTGCCTGGAGTGCCGACTCGAACACTGAAGCTTTCTTT,CAWSADSNTEAFF
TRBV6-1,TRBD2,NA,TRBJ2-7,TGTGCCAGCAGTGAATTGGCTAGCGGGGGCCCCACCTACGAGCAGTACTTC,CASSELASGGPTYEQYF
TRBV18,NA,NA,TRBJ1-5,TGTGCCAGCTCACCACAAGCAGGGGATTACAATCAGCCCCAGCATTTT,CASSPQAGDYNQPQHF
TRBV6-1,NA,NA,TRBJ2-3,TGTGCCAGCAGTGAAGATGGGCAGGGCACAGATACGCAGTATTTT,CASSEDGQGTDTQYF
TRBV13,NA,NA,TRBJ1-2,TGTGCCAGCAGCTTAGAAAACAGGGCTAACTATGGCTACACCTTC,CASSLENRANYGYTF
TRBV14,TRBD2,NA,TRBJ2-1,TGTGCCAGCAGCCAATTCGCGGGGGGGTTCTACAATGAGCAGTTCTTC,CASSQFAGGFYNEQFF
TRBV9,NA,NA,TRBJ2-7,TGTGCCAGCAGCGCCACAGGCTACGAGCAGTACTTC,CASSATGYEQYF
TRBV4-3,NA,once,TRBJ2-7,TGCGCCAGCAGCCAAAGCTTGAGCCAGGGGGGCGAGCAGTACTTC,CASSQSLSQGGEQYF
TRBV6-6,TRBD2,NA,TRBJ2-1,TGTGCCAGCAGTTACGGGCTAGCGGGAGGGGGTGAGCAGTTCTTC,CASSYGLAGGGEQFF
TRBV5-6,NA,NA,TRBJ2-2,TGTGCCAGCAGCTTGCGACAGTCCACCGGGGAGCTGTTTTTT,CASSLRQSTGELFF
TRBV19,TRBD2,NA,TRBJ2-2,TGTGCCAGTAGTATAGTTCCAGGTCGGGAGGTGAAGCTGTTTTTT,CASSIVPGREVKLFF
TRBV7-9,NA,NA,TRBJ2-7,TGTGCCAGCAGCTATACTCCACAGAATAGAATTTACGAGCAGTACTTC,CASSYTPQNRIYEQYF
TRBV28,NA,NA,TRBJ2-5,TGTGCCAGCAGTCTGGGGCAGCTGTACCAAGAGACCCAGTACTTC,CASSLGQLYQETQYF
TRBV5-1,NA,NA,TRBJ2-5,TGCGCCAGCAGCTTGGCGGGTCTCGGAGAAGAGACCCAGTACTTC,CASSLAGLGEETQYF
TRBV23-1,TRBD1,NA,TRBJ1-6,TGCGCCAGCAGTACCCTAATGGGACAGGGGGACAATTGCTATAATTCACCCCTCCACTTT,CASSTLMGQGDNCYNSPLHF
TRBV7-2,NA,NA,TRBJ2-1,TGTGCCAGCAGCGCAGACAGAGACAATGAGCAGTTCTTC,CASSADRDNEQFF
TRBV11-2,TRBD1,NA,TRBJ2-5,TGTGCCAGCAGCTCCAGGGGGATCCAAGAGACCCAGTACTTC,CASSSRGIQETQYF
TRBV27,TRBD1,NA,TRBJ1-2,TGTGCCAGCAGATCGACAGGGTATGGCTACACCTTC,CASRSTGYGYTF
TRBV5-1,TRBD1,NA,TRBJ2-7,TGCGCCAGCAGCTTGCTTGGACAGGGTTTCGAGCAGTACTTC,CASSLLGQGFEQYF
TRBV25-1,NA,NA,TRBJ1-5,TGTGCCAGCAGGGGGGCGTTCGGAAATCAGCCCCAGCATTTT,CASRGAFGNQPQHF
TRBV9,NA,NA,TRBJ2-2,TGTGCCAGCAGCGTAGGCAGCGGAGGGACCGGGGAGCTGTTTTTT,CASSVGSGGTGELFF
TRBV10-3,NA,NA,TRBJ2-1,TGTGCCATCACAGGGTCCCTTAACAATGAGCAGTTCTTC,CAITGSLNNEQFF
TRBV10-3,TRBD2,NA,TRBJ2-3,TGTGCCATCAGTGAGTCCGGACTAGCGGGGAGCACAGATACGCAGTATTTT,CAISESGLAGSTDTQYF
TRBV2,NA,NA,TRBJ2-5,TGTGCCAGCAAGAGGACACTCCTCCAAGTGACCCAGTACTTC,CASKRTLLQVTQYF
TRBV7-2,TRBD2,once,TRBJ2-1,TGTGCCAGCAGCAAGCAGCGGGACCTATACAATGAGCAGTTCTTC,CASSKQRDLYNEQFF
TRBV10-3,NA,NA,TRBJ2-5,TGTGCCATCAGTCAGACTAGTGGTCCAGAGACCCAGTACTTC,CAISQTSGPETQYF
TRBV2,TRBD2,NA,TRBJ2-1,TGTGCCAGCAGTCTAGCGGGAGAAAGTGAGCAGTTCTTC,CASSLAGESEQFF
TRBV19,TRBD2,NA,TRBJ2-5,TGTGCCAGTAGTATACCCAAACTAGCGGGGGGCGTGGGAGAGACCCAGTACTTC,CASSIPKLAGGVGETQYF
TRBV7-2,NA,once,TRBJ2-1,TGTGCCAGCAGCTTGCGAGGGGGGGCCTCTCATGAGCAGTTCTTC,CASSLRGGASHEQFF
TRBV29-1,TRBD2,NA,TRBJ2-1,TGCAGCGCCGTCCCGGGACTACAGCGGCTCCGGGAGCAGTTCTTC,CSAVPGLQRLREQFF
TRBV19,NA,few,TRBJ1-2,TGTGCCAGTAGTATCTCGGGGGTAGGCGACTATGGCTACACCTTC,CASSISGVGDYGYTF
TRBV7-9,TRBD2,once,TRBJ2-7,TGTGCCAGCAGCACACTAGCGGGAGTCAACGAGCAGTACTTC,CASSTLAGVNEQYF
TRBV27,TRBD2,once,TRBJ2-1,TGTGCCAGCAGTTTATCGCGGGAGGGTGAGCAGTTCTTC,CASSLSREGEQFF
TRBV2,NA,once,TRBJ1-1,TGTGCCAGTAGAGGAGAGGGCCGCACTGAAGCTTTCTTT,CASRGEGRTEAFF
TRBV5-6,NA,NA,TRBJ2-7,TGTGCCAGCAGGCGGACAGACGGTACCTACGAGCAGTACTTC,CASRRTDGTYEQYF
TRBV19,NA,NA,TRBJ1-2,TGTGCCAGTAGAAACTCAGGGGCCACTAACTATGGCTACACCTTC,CASRNSGATNYGYTF
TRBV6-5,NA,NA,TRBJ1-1,TGTGCCAGCAGCTCCAGGGGCCTCATGAACACTGAAGCTTTCTTT,CASSSRGLMNTEAFF
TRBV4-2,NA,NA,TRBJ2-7,TGTGCCAGCAGCCAAGATTTCGGGGCAGGGGCCTACGAGCAGTACTTC,CASSQDFGAGAYEQYF
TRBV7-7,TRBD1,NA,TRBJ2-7,TGTGCCAGCAGCGTCCCAGGGGGTGAGCAGTACTTC,CASSVPGGEQYF
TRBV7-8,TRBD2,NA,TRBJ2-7,TGTGCCAGCAGCTTGGGGGCCGGGACTAGCGGGAGCTACGAGCAGTACTTC,CASSLGAGTSGSYEQYF
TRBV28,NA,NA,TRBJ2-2,TGTGCCAGCAGTCCTCTTTGGGGGGAGACCGGGGAGCTGTTTTTT,CASSPLWGETGELFF
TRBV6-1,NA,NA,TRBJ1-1,TGTGCCAGCACTCCCAGTTGGGGGGGAGACACTGAAGCTTTCTTT,CASTPSWGGDTEAFF